This TCR beta chain stems from a study of cytomegalovirus exposure and HLA in healthy donors. General study findings and limits: Common viral pathogens seemed to be connected with several of the most significant clusters, according to a later analysis. Reportedly, TCR beta sequences accurately predicted HLA-A and HLA-B alleles in most subjects. Within an earlier analysis, most TCR beta V segments proved productive either about 90% or about 30% of the time.

Points on this clone: Antigen unknown. One end of the junction is discordant with germline, which a read error may explain.

Germline values: CDR1 PRHDT, CDR2 FYEKMQ (reference sequence). This CDR3 is 14 amino acids long. 60 Vbeta and 13 Jbeta primers were used in PCR. Only in-frame clones appear in the TCRdb table, and some are missing; sequencing was by immunoSEQ multiplex PCR. The sample has about 220,000 clones; around 80% are singletons. Participants comprised healthy donors of bone marrow. The rearrangement links TRBV13 to TRBJ1-1; 10 nucleotides match TRBD1. The clonotype was recovered from a boy aged 2 to 10 in good health and CMV-seronegative. Specimen: PBMCs. CDR3 residues: CASSVGQGGTEAFF. The DNA of the CDR3 is TGTGCCAGCAGCGTAGGACAGGGGGGGACTGAAGCTTTCTTT.